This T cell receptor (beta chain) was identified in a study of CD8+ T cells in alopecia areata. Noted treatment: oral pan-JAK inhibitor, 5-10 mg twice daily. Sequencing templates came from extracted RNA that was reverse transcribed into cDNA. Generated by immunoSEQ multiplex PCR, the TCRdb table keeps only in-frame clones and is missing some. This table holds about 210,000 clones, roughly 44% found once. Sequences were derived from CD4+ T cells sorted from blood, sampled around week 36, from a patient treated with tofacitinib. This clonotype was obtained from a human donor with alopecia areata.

The CDR3 DNA reads TGTGCCAGCAGCTTAGGTGTCGAGCAGTACTTC. Translation: CASSLGVEQYF. The chain couples TRBV11-2 to TRBJ2-7; D is unresolved. CDR3 size: 11 residues. Trimming left V 1 base short and J 6 bases short, with 4 bases between. Looked up from germline, CDR1 is SGHAT and CDR2 is FQNNGV. The full variable domain, rest sourced from reference TRBV11-2 and TRBJ2-7, is EAGVAQSPRYKIIEKRQSVAFWCNPISGHATLYWYQQILGQGPKLLIQFQNNGVVDDSQLPKDRFSAERLKGVDSTLKIQPAKLEDSAVYLCASSLGVEQYFGPGTRLTVT.